This is a list of T cell receptor beta chains from one sample in a study of shared clonotypes between healthy human individuals. Clones were sequenced by immunoSEQ multiplex PCR, and TCRdb holds only the in-frame ones, with some missing. The data contain millions of clones, more than 80% of them singletons. Sequencing was done on a sample of naive CD4+ T cells sorted from blood. These receptors came from a man younger than 35 in good health. CDR3s include the opening cysteine and the closing phenylalanine or tryptophan. A clone size is listed for some rows: how often the clone was seen (once, few, many), or a class if it is expanded.

CDR3	V	length	size
CASSTALTGELFF	TRBV5-1	13	.
CAIMQLGHDEQYF	TRBV10-3	13	.
CASSHASGGVTGELFF	TRBV5-1	16	.
CASRQPGNTDTQYF	TRBV11-2	14	.
CAISESLDGYTF	TRBV10-3	12	.
CASSLKDTQYF	TRBV7-2	11	few
CASSAGQGRTEAFF	TRBV19	14	.
CASSVGTGQNYGYTF	TRBV9	15	.
CASSYSRGSYGYTF	TRBV6-5	14	.
CASSGSPGLGPNEKLFF	TRBV19	17	once
CAWRGSGGYEQYF	TRBV30	13	.
CASTRDQETQYF	TRBV2	12	once
CASKGTSGTDTQYF	TRBV5-1	14	.
CASSTPEGGTDTQYF	TRBV9	15	.
CASNTQRGTYNEQFF	TRBV19	15	.
CASSPQAGDYMWETQYF	TRBV5-1	17	.
CASSGYRGYEQYF	TRBV4-3	13	.
CASSPPSLDSYEQYF	TRBV18	15	.
CASSSPIWGGNTGELFF	TRBV7-9	17	.
CASSPTAGVLTYEQYF	TRBV11-2	16	.
CASSYRTGGDTEAFF	TRBV5-1	15	.
CASSLSTGRSPLHF	TRBV28	14	.
CASSLARGTGELFF	TRBV7-6	14	.
CASSYSITGGWNEQFF	TRBV6-5	16	.
CASSPPHSNQPQHF	TRBV6-5	14	.
CASSSNYEQYF	TRBV5-8	11	.
CASSLLGQGGGYTF	TRBV7-6	14	.
CASAPGTGNQPQHF	TRBV18	14	.
CASSILEGGNQPQHF	TRBV19	15	.
CASSLEGVWGQETQYF	TRBV5-1	16	.
CASSSGFSGNTIYF	TRBV6-5	14	.
CASSEGQAGTDTQYF	TRBV2	15	.
CAWSTKSPDYEQYF	TRBV30	14	.
CASSPGDNRKGYTF	TRBV5-4	14	.
CASSVTGSFGYTF	TRBV25-1	13	.
CASTNRKQESSDTQYF	TRBV6-4	16	.
CASSEIAQLNTEAFF	TRBV2	15	.
CASRNTGIGQPQHF	TRBV6-6	14	.
CASSLELSSYEQYF	TRBV5-1	14	.